These T cell receptor beta chains were read from a single sample in a study of T cells in Graves' hyperthyroidism and ophthalmopathy. One entry per CDR3 protein results from TCRdb running MiXCR on the multiplex PCR reads. The sample records a few hundred thousand distinct CDR3 sequences, roughly 50% being singletons. Sequences were obtained from peripheral blood or thyroid tissue (not recorded which). The receptors come from a woman under 30 with Graves' hyperthyroidism. CDR3s include the opening cysteine and the closing phenylalanine or tryptophan. The D gene is left open where the match is weak. Size values are once, few and many counts, or a class for expanded clones, and some rows have none.

>TRBD1|18|.|TRBV13|TRBJ1-4
CASSLARGWESGGEKLFF
TGTGCCAGCAGCCTTGCAAGGGGCTGGGAATCAGGGGGAGAAAAACTGTTTTTT
>TRBD2|15|many|TRBV7-9|TRBJ2-7
CASSSGRESSYEQYF
TGTGCCAGCAGCTCTGGGCGGGAGTCTAGCTACGAGCAGTACTTC
>.|13|.|TRBV7-2|TRBJ1-5
CASSRGVSQPQHF
TGTGCCAGCAGCCGCGGGGTTAGTCAGCCCCAGCATTTT
>.|15|few|TRBV28|TRBJ1-5
CASSPFGEGFQPQHF
TGTGCCAGCAGCCCTTTCGGGGAGGGATTTCAGCCCCAGCATTTT
>.|14|many|TRBV12-3/TRBV12-4|TRBJ1-2
CASSLGGSNYGYTF
TGTGCCAGCAGTTTAGGCGGAAGCAACTATGGCTACACCTTC
>.|14|many|TRBV24-1|TRBJ1-4
CATSDPRGDEKLFF
TGTGCCACCAGTGATCCCAGAGGGGATGAAAAACTGTTTTTT
>.|14|many|TRBV19|TRBJ1-1
CASSIGTTNTEAFF
TGTGCCAGTAGTATCGGTACAACGAACACTGAAGCTTTCTTT
>TRBD1|17|.|TRBV20-1|TRBJ1-2
CSARSRDRGASRNGYTF
TGCAGTGCTAGATCCCGGGACAGGGGGGCTAGTCGGAATGGCTACACCTTC
>TRBD1|12|many|TRBV9|TRBJ1-2
CASMGTGYGYTF
TGTGCCAGCATGGGGACAGGCTATGGCTACACCTTC
>.|15|once|TRBV2|TRBJ2-7
CATSRRPGSNYEQYF
TGTGCCACTTCGCGGAGGCCCGGGTCAAACTACGAGCAGTACTTC
>.|14|many|TRBV6-6|TRBJ1-5
CASSQTDSNQPQHF
TGTGCCAGCAGCCAGACAGATAGCAATCAGCCCCAGCATTTT
>TRBD1|18|.|TRBV2|TRBJ1-5
CASSPGLMTGGENQPQHF
TGTGCCAGCTCACCGGGTCTAATGACAGGGGGTGAGAATCAGCCCCAGCATTTT
>.|20|.|TRBV7-2|TRBJ1-2
CASSLRLGQNSDQPNYGYTF
TGTGCCAGCAGCTTAAGATTAGGACAGAACAGCGACCAACCAAACTATGGCTACACCTTC
>.|15|many|TRBV7-9|TRBJ2-7
CASSLDGSGGYEQYF
TGCGCCAGCAGCTTGGATGGTAGCGGAGGCTACGAGCAGTACTTC
>TRBD2|15|.|TRBV25-1|TRBJ2-7
CASSEGTSGTGEQYF
TGTGCCAGCAGTGAAGGGACTAGCGGGACGGGCGAGCAGTACTTC
>.|16|many|TRBV7-9|TRBJ1-2
CASSLALGPSTYGYTF
TGTGCCAGCAGCTTAGCGCTAGGGCCAAGTACCTATGGCTACACCTTC
>TRBD1|14|once|TRBV2|TRBJ1-3
CASSETGDGYTIYF
TGTGCCAGCAGTGAAACAGGGGATGGCTACACCATATATTTT
>TRBD2|16|.|TRBV19|TRBJ2-6
CASSRGGDSGANVLTF
TGTGCCAGTAGTAGGGGAGGGGACTCTGGGGCCAACGTCCTGACTTTC
>.|14|.|TRBV10-3|TRBJ2-2
CAIGVEGNTGELFF
TGTGCCATCGGGGTCGAGGGGAACACCGGGGAGCTGTTTTTT
>TRBD1|17|few|TRBV19|TRBJ1-1
CASSLLGQGGMNTEAFF
TGTGCCAGTAGTCTCTTAGGACAGGGGGGAATGAACACTGAAGCTTTCTTT
>TRBD2|14|.|TRBV15|TRBJ2-7
CATSDLAGGGEQYF
TGTGCCACCAGCGATCTAGCGGGAGGAGGCGAGCAGTACTTC
>TRBD2|14|few|TRBV9|TRBJ2-1
CASSTSGSRDEQFF
TGTGCCAGCAGCACTAGCGGGAGTAGGGATGAGCAGTTCTTC